The present TCR beta chain was sequenced within a study of blood T cell repertoires in COVID-19. Study context: COVID-19 samples, acute and convalescent, were from the United States, Italy and Spain. T cells, B-cell-depleted T cells, or PBMCs provided the cDNA or gDNA that served as material.

Authors' methods: Reference gene primer amplification in the assay estimated nucleated cell counts. Data came from immunoSEQ multiplex PCR; TCRdb stores just in-frame clones and leaves some out. V and J calls and clone size are copied from that table; D and trimming were computed from the DNA. The sample includes 150,000 to 200,000 clones, roughly four fifths of them seen just once. From germline, CDR1 is MDHEN and CDR2 SYDVKM. The CDR3 loop spans 14 amino acids. Trimming cost V 6 bases and J 5 bases; bases outside gene matches: 4. The V call is TRBV28, the J call TRBJ2-3; 11 bases map to TRBD2. Sequencing input: peripheral blood. The receptor was isolated from a human donor in a cohort sampled during active COVID-19. The DNA of the CDR3 is TGTGCCAGCAGACACGGACTAGCGGGAGATACGCAGTATTTT. Translated, it gives CASRHGLAGDTQYF.